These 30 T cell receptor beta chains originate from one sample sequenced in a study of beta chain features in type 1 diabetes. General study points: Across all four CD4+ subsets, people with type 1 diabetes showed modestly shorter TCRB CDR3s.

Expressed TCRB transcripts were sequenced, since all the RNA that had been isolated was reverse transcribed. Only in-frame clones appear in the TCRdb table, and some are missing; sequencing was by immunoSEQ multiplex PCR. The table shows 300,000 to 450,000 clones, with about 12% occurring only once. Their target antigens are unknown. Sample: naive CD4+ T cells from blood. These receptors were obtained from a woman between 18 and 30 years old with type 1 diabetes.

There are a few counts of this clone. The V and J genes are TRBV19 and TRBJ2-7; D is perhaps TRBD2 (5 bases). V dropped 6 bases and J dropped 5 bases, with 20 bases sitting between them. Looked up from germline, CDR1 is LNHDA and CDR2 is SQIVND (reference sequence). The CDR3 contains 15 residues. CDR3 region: CASRWPHSLGDEQYF. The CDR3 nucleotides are TGTGCCAGTAGATGGCCCCATTCCCTCGGGGACGAGCAGTACTTC.

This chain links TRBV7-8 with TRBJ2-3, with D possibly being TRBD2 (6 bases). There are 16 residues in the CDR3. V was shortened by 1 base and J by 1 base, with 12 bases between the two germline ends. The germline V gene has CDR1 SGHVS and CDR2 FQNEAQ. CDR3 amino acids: CASSLDTGDGTDTQYF. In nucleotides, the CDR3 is TGTGCCAGCAGCTTAGATACGGGAGATGGCACAGATACGCAGTATTTT.

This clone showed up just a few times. CDR3 sequence: CASSPGARNEQFF. The CDR3 bases are TGTGCCAGCTCACCAGGGGCAAGAAATGAGCAGTTCTTC. The chain is built from TRBV9 and TRBJ2-1; possibly TRBD1 for D (6 bases). CDR1 and CDR2 from the germline V gene are SGDLS and YYNGEE. The CDR3 consists of 13 residues. The V end lost 7 bases, the J end lost 7 bases, and 15 bases lay between the germline ends.

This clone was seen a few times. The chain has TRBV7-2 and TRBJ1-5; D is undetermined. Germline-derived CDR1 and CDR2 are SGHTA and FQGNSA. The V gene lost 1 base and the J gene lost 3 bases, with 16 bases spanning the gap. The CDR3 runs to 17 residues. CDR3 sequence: CASSLGFGKGNNQPQHF. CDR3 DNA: TGTGCCAGCAGCTTAGGTTTCGGGAAAGGGAACAATCAGCCCCAGCATTTT.

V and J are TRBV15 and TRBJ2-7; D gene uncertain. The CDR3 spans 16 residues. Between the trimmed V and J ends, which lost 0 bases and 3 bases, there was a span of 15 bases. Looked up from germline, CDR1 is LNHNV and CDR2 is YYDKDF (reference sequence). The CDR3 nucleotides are TGTGCCACCAGCAGAGATGGGTCACTACCCTTCTACGAGCAGTACTTC. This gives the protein CATSRDGSLPFYEQYF. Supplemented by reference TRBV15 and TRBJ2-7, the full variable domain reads DAMVIQNPRYQVTQFGKPVTLSCSQTLNHNVMYWYQQKSSQAPKLLFHYYDKDFNNEADTPDNFQSRRPNTSFCFLDIRSPGLGDTAMYLCATSRDGSLPFYEQYFGPGTRLTVT.

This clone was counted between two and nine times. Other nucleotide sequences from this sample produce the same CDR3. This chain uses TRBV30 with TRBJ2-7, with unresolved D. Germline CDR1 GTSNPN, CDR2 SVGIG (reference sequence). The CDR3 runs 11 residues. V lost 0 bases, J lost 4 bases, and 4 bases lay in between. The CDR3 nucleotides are TGTGCCTGGAGTGTACAGTACGAGCAGTACTTC. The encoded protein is CAWSVQYEQYF. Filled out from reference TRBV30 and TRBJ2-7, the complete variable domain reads SQTIHQWPATLVQPVGSPLSLECTVEGTSNPNLYWYRQAAGRGLQLLFYSVGIGQISSEVPQNLSASRPQDRQFILSSKKLLLSDSGFYLCAWSVQYEQYFGPGTRLTVT.

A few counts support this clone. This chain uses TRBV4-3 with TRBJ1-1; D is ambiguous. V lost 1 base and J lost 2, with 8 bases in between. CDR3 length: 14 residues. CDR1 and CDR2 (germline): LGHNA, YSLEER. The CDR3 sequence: CASSQGLINTEAFF. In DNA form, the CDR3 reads TGCGCCAGCAGCCAAGGACTAATAAACACTGAAGCTTTCTTT.

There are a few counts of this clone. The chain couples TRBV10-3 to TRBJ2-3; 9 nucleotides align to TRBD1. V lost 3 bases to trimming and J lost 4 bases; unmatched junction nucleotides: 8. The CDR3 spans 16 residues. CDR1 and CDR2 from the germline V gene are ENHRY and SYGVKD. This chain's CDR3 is CAISDPGQGAADTQYF. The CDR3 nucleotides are TGTGCCATCAGTGACCCGGGACAGGGAGCGGCAGATACGCAGTATTTT.

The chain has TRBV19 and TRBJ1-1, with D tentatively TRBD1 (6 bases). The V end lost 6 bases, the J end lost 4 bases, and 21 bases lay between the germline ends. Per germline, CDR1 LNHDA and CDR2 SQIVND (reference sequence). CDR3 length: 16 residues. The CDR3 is CASRSIRSPRGTEAFF. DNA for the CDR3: TGTGCCAGTAGATCCATCCGAAGCCCCAGGGGCACTGAAGCTTTCTTT.

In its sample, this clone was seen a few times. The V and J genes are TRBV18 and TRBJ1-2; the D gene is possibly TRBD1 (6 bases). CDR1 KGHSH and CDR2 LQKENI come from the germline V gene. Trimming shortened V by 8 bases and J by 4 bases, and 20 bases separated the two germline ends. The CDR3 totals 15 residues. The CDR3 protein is CASRPGMAQGYGYTF. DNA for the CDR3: TGTGCCAGCCGACCGGGAATGGCACAGGGCTATGGCTACACCTTC.

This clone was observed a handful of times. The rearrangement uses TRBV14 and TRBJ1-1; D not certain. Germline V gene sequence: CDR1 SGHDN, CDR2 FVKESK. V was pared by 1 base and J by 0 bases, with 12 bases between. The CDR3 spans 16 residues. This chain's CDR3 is CASSQVGGMVNTEAFF. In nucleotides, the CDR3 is TGTGCCAGCAGCCAAGTCGGAGGAATGGTGAACACTGAAGCTTTCTTT. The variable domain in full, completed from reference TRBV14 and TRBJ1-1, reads EAGVTQFPSHSVIEKGQTVTLRCDPISGHDNLYWYRRVMGKEIKFLLHFVKESKQDESGMPNNRFLAERTGGTYSTLKVQPAELEDSGVYFCASSQVGGMVNTEAFFGQGTRLTVV.

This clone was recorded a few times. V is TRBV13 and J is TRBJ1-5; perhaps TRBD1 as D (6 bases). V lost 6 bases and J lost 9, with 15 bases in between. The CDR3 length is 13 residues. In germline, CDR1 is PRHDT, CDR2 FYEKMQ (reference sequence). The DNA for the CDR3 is TGTGCCAGCAGTCAACAGGGACGTCCGCCCCAGCATTTT. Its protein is CASSQQGRPPQHF.

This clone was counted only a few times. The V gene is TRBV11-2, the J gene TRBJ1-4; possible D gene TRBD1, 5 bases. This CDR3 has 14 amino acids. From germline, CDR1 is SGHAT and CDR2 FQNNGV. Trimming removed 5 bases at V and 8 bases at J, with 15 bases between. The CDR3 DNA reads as TGTGCCAGCAGCCCGAGACAGACGTGGGAAAAACTGTTTTTT. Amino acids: CASSPRQTWEKLFF.

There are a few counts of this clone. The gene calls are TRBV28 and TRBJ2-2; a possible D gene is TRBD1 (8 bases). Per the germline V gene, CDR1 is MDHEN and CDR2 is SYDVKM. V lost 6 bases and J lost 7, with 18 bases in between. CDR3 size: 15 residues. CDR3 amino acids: CASSTGGGRGGELFF. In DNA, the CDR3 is TGTGCCAGCAGCACAGGGGGGGGAAGAGGCGGGGAGCTGTTTTTT.

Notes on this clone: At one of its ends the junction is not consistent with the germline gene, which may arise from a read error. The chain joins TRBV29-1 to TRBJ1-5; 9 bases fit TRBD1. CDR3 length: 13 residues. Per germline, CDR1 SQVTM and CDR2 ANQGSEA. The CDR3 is CSAKGTGNSPQHF. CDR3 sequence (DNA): TGCAGCGCGAAAGGGACAGGGAATTCGCCCCAACATTTT.

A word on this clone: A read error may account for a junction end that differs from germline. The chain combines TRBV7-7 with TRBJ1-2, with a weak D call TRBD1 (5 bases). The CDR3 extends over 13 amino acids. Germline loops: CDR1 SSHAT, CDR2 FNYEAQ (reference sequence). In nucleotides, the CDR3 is TGTGCTAGCAGCAGACAGCGACTTTATGGCTACACCTTC. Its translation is CASSRQRLYGYTF. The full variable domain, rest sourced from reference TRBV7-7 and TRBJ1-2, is GAGVSQSPRYKVTKRGQDVTLRCDPISSHATLYWYQQALGQGPEFLTYFNYEAQPDKSGLPSDRFSAERPEGSISTLTIQRTEQRDSAMYRCASSRQRLYGYTFGSGTRLTVV.

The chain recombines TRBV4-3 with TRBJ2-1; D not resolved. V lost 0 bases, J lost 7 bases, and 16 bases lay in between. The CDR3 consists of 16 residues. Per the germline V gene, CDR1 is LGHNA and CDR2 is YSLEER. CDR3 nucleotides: TGCGCCAGCAGCCAAGATGGGCTCGGCCTTAGAAATGAGCAGTTCTTC. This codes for CASSQDGLGLRNEQFF.

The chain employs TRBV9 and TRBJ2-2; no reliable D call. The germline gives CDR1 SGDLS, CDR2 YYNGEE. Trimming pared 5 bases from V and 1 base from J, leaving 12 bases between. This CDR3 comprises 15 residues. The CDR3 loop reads CASRPTTLNTGELFF. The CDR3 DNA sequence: TGTGCCAGCAGACCGACAACCCTGAACACCGGGGAGCTGTTTTTT.

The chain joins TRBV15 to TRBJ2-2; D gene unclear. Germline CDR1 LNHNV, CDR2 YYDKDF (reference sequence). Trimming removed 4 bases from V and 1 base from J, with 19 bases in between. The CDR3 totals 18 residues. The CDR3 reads CATSNPRQAIRNTGELFF. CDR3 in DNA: TGTGCCACCAGCAACCCTCGGCAGGCCATCCGGAACACCGGGGAGCTGTTTTTT.

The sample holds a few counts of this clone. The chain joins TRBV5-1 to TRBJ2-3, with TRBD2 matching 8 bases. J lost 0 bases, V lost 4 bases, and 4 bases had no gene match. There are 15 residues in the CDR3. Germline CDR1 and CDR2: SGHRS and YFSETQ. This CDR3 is CASSTERGSTDTQYF. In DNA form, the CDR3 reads TGCGCCAGCAGCACCGAGCGGGGGAGCACAGATACGCAGTATTTT.

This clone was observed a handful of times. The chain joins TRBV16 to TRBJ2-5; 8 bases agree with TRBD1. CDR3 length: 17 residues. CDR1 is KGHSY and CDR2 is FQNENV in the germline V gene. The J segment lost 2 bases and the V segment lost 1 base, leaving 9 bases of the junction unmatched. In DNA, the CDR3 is TGTGCCAGCAGCCAATTGGGGACAGGCCGTCTTCAAGAGACCCAGTACTTC. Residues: CASSQLGTGRLQETQYF.

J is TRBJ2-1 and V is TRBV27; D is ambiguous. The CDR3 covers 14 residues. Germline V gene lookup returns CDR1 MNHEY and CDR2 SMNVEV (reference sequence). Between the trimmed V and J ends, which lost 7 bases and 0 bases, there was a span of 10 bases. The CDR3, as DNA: TGTGCCAGCAATGCCCTGAGCTCCTACAATGAGCAGTTCTTC. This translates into CASNALSSYNEQFF.

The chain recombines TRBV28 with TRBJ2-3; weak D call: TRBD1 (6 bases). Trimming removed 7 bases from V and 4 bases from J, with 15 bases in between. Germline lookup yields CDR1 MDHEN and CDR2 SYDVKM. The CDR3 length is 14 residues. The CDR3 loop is CASIWGPGADTQYF. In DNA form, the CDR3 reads TGTGCCAGCATTTGGGGACCAGGGGCAGATACGCAGTATTTT.

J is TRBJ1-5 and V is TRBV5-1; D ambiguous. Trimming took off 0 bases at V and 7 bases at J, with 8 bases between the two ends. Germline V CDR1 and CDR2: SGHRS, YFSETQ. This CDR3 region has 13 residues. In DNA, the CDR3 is TGCGCCAGCAGCTTGGATGCGGGCCAGCCCCAGCATTTT. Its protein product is CASSLDAGQPQHF.

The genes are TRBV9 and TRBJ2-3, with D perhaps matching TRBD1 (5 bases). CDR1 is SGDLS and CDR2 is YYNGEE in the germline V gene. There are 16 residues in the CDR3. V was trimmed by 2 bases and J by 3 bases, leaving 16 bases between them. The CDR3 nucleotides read TGTGCCAGCAGCGTCTTCCGGACACATCAGACAGATACGCAGTATTTT. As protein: CASSVFRTHQTDTQYF.

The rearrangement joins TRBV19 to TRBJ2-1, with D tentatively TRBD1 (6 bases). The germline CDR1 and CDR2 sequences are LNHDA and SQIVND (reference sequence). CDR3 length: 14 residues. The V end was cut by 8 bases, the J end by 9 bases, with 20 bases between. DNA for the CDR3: TGTGCCAGTGGGGTCCGGGACACACCCGCTGAGCAGTTCTTC. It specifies CASGVRDTPAEQFF.

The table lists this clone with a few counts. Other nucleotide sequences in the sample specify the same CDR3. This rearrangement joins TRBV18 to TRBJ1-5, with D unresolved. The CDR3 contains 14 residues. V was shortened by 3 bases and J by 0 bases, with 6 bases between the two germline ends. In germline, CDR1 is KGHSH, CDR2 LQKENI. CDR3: CASSPRDSNQPQHF. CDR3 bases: TGTGCCAGCTCACCCCGGGATAGCAATCAGCCCCAGCATTTT. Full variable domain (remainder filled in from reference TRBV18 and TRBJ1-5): NAGVMQNPRHLVRRRGQEARLRCSPMKGHSHVYWYRQLPEEGLKFMVYLQKENIIDESGMPKERFSAEFPKEGPSILRIQQVVRGDSAAYFCASSPRDSNQPQHFGDGTRLSIL.

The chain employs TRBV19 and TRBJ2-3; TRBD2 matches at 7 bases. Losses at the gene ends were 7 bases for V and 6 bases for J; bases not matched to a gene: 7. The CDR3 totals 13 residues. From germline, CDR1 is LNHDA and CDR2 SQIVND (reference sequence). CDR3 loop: CASKQSGTDTQYF. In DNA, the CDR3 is TGTGCCAGTAAACAGAGCGGGACCGATACGCAGTATTTT.

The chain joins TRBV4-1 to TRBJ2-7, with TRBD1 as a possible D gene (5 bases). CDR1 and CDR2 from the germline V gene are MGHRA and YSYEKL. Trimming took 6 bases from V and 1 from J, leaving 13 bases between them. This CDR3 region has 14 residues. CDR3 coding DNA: TGCGCCAGCAGTCGAGAACGACAGTCCTACGAGCAGTACTTC. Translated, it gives CASSRERQSYEQYF.

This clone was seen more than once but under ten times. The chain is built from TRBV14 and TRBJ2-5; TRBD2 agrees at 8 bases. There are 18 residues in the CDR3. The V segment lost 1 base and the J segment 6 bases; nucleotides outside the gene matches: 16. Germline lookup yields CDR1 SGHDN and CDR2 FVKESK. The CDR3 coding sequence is TGTGCCAGCAGCCAAGCACCCCCCCGAAATAGCGGGATGAAGACCCAGTACTTC. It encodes CASSQAPPRNSGMKTQYF.